Following are 15 T cell receptor beta chains from one sample sequenced in a study of CD8 T cells in Susac syndrome. Reverse transcription of about 0.5 to 1 ug RNA was carried out with random hexamers. MiXCR was run by TCRdb on the immunoSEQ multiplex PCR reads, yielding one entry per CDR3 protein. Of over 300,000 distinct CDR3 sequences listed, under 95% are singletons. Material: CD4+ T cells from PBMCs. These receptors all come from a human donor with multiple sclerosis.

The CDR3 reads CASSYAGTGNSPLHF. As DNA, the CDR3 is TGCGCCAGCAGCTACGCAGGGACGGGCAATTCACCCCTCCACTTT. This chain connects TRBV5-1 to TRBJ1-6, with D tentatively TRBD1 (5 bases). The CDR3 length is 15 residues. Per the germline V gene, CDR1 is SGHRS and CDR2 is YFSETQ. V was cut by 3 bases and J by 7 bases, with 14 bases left in between.

A word on this clonotype: The junction shows a germline mismatch at one end, possibly a read error. The chain uses TRBV19 and TRBJ2-5; 8 positions match TRBD1. Germline V gene data show CDR1 as LNHDA and CDR2 as SQIVND (reference sequence). The CDR3 has 9 residues. CDR3 residues: CASSRDRNF. The CDR3 DNA sequence: TGTGCCAGTAGCCGGGACAGGAACTTC.

This chain connects TRBV12-3 or TRBV12-4 to TRBJ1-1, with D possibly TRBD1 on 5 matching bases. The CDR3 is 15 residues long. V lost 5 bases and J lost 2, with 15 bases in between. The CDR3 sequence is CASSHRNHGNTEAFF. The CDR3 DNA reads as TGTGCCAGCAGTCACAGGAACCATGGAAACACTGAAGCTTTCTTT.

The CDR3 loop is CASSQSSGSGANVLTF. CDR3 nucleotides: TGTGCCAGCAGCCAAAGTTCGGGCTCTGGGGCCAACGTCCTGACTTTC. The gene calls are TRBV3-1 and TRBJ2-6; unclear D gene. The V end was cut by 2 bases, the J end by 0 bases, with 8 bases between. The CDR3 has 16 amino acids. The germline V gene encodes CDR1 LGHDT and CDR2 YNNKEL (reference sequence).

V usage is TRBV27 and J usage is TRBJ2-1; 7 nucleotides agree with TRBD2. V was clipped by 0 bases and J by 8 bases; unmatched bases: 7. In germline, CDR1 is MNHEY, CDR2 SMNVEV (reference sequence). The CDR3 runs to 15 residues. The CDR3 region has the DNA TGTGCCAGCAGTTTATCGACCGCGGGAGTTTATGAGCAGTTCTTC. Translated: CASSLSTAGVYEQFF.

CDR3 sequence reads: CASSFDGQGRGYF. Here the CDR3 DNA reads TGTGCCAGCAGCTTCGACGGACAGGGAAGGGGGTACTTC. V is TRBV11-1 and J is TRBJ2-5; 8 positions agree with TRBD1. Trimming removed 3 bases from V and 13 bases from J; junction bases left unmatched: 10. From germline, CDR1 is SGHAT and CDR2 FQDESV (reference sequence). The CDR3 is 13 amino acids.

J is TRBJ2-7 and V is TRBV27; 7 bases line up with TRBD1. V shed 6 bases, J shed 1 base, and the junction held 6 bases outside the gene matches. Looked up from germline, CDR1 is MNHEY and CDR2 is SMNVEV (reference sequence). This CDR3 is built from 14 residues. The CDR3 here is CASRLDRVSYEQYF. The CDR3 DNA reads as TGTGCCAGCAGGCTTGACAGGGTGTCCTACGAGCAGTACTTC.

The V call is TRBV19, the J call TRBJ1-3; no reliable D call. Trimming took 4 bases from V and 4 from J, leaving 8 bases between them. The germline V gene encodes CDR1 LNHDA and CDR2 SQIVND (reference sequence). The CDR3 spans 13 residues. The CDR3 nucleotides are TGTGCCAGTAGTACCCCTCTCGGAAACACCATATATTTT. Translation gives CASSTPLGNTIYF.

The J gene is TRBJ1-1, the V gene TRBV9, with D perhaps TRBD1 (5 bases). This CDR3 has 14 residues. V was clipped by 4 bases and J by 10 bases, with 20 bases between them. Germline assignment: CDR1 SGDLS and CDR2 YYNGEE. CDR3 DNA sequence: TGTGCCAGCAGCCCATCCCCCCGCGGGGACGGAGCTTTCTTT. Translation: CASSPSPRGDGAFF.

This sequence joins TRBV5-1 and TRBJ2-2; D is undetermined. V was clipped by 0 bases and J by 4 bases, with 7 bases between them. The germline V gene has CDR1 SGHRS and CDR2 YFSETQ. The CDR3 consists of 14 residues. As DNA, the CDR3 is TGCGCCAGCAGCTTGGACTTATCCACCGGGGAGCTGTTTTTT. Protein: CASSLDLSTGELFF.

This sequence joins TRBV6-2 or TRBV6-3 and TRBJ2-7; D unresolved. The V end was cut by 6 bases, the J end by 0 bases, with 12 bases between. CDR1 and CDR2 (germline): MNHEY, SVGEGT. The CDR3 spans 14 residues. CDR3 sequence (DNA): TGTGCCAGCAGGAACGCACTCGACTCCTACGAGCAGTACTTC. This codes for CASRNALDSYEQYF.

A note on this clonotype: The junction differs from germline at one of its ends, possibly a read error. The chain couples TRBV5-1 to TRBJ2-3; D is uncertain. The CDR3 loop spans 11 amino acids. Looked up from germline, CDR1 is SGHRS and CDR2 is YFSETQ. This CDR3 reads CASSFQDAQYF. CDR3 bases: TGCGCCAGCAGCTTCCAAGATGCGCAGTATTTT.

This chain joins TRBV13 and TRBJ2-3; 7 bases map to TRBD2. This CDR3 region has 14 residues. V lost 2 bases to trimming and J lost 4 bases; unmatched junction nucleotides: 3. Per germline, CDR1 PRHDT and CDR2 FYEKMQ (reference sequence). The CDR3 DNA follows: TGTGCCAGCAGCTTACGCGGGGGATCAGATACGCAGTATTTT. Amino acid sequence: CASSLRGGSDTQYF. Combining the CDR3 with reference TRBV13 and TRBJ2-3 gives the whole variable domain AAGVIQSPRHLIKEKRETATLKCYPIPRHDTVYWYQQGPGQDPQFLISFYEKMQSDKGSIPDRFSAQQFSDYHSELNMSSLELGDSALYFCASSLRGGSDTQYFGPGTRLTVL.

The genes are TRBV6-1 and TRBJ2-1, with TRBD2 matching over 14 bases. From germline, CDR1 is MNHNS and CDR2 SASEGT. The CDR3 has 17 residues. Trimming took 4 bases from V and 8 from J; bases not matched to a gene: 10. The CDR3 is CASSGRTSGGHRDEQFF. The CDR3 nucleotides read TGTGCCAGCAGTGGACGGACTAGCGGGGGGCACAGGGATGAGCAGTTCTTC.

V and J are TRBV27 and TRBJ2-1; a possible D gene is TRBD2 (6 bases). The CDR3 runs 14 residues. Trimming removed 2 bases from V and 12 bases from J, with 17 bases in between. Germline values: CDR1 MNHEY, CDR2 SMNVEV (reference sequence). The CDR3 reads CASSLGGGYGRQFF. The CDR3 DNA reads TGTGCCAGCAGTTTAGGTGGGGGGTATGGAAGGCAGTTCTTC.